This T cell receptor (beta chain) emerged from a study of T cells in Graves' hyperthyroidism and ophthalmopathy. TCR beta CDR3 sequences were amplified from RNA transcripts. HTBI primers were employed in a first-round RT-PCR of the TCR CDR3. TCRdb re-called the multiplex PCR reads through MiXCR, storing one row per CDR3 protein. The table has 660,000 or so distinct CDR3 sequences, just under 45% seen once. This clonotype has more than one count but fewer than ten. The antigen is unknown. CDR1 and CDR2 (germline): LNHDA, SQIVND (reference sequence). Trimming removed 8 bases from V and 3 bases from J, with 5 bases in between. This CDR3 is built from 11 residues. Study observations and caveats: Using 13 V-J features, a model discriminated ophthalmopathy from stable hyperthyroidism. Blood also contained most expanded thyroid clonotypes above 0.001.

Sample: peripheral blood or thyroid tissue (not recorded which). This TCR was sampled from an adult man with Graves' disease, either hyperthyroidism or ophthalmopathy (not recorded which). The chain uses TRBV19 and TRBJ1-5; no reliable D call. CDR3 nucleotide sequence: TGTGCCAGTGGGGACAATCAGCCCCAGCATTTT. Amino acids: CASGDNQPQHF. Using reference TRBV19 and TRBJ1-5 for the parts outside the CDR3, the full variable domain is DGGITQSPKYLFRKEGQNVTLSCEQNLNHDAMYWYRQDPGQGLRLIYYSQIVNDFQKGDIAEGYSVSREKKESFPLTVTSAQKNPTAFYLCASGDNQPQHFGDGTRLSIL.